Listed here are 19 T cell receptor beta chains from one sample, sequenced in a study of response to subunit inactivated influenza vaccine. TCRdb re-analysed the RT-PCR reads in MiXCR, keeping a single row per CDR3 protein. The profile covers 150,000 to 200,000 distinct CDR3 sequences, with roughly 10% appearing a single time and roughly 36% taken by the ten largest. The sample in question was CD8+ T cells sorted from PBMCs, obtained 23 to 25 months after vaccination. The receptors shown here come from a man between 50 and 70 years old who received an inactivated influenza vaccine.

The chain recombines TRBV28 with TRBJ2-7, with 9 bases fitting TRBD1. The CDR3 runs 14 residues. Germline trimming cut 1 base from V and 7 bases from J; bases unmatched to any gene: 5. Germline V gene sequence: CDR1 MDHEN, CDR2 SYDVKM. CDR3 DNA sequence: TGTGCCAGCAGTTTATTACAGGGGGCAGGAGAGCAGTACTTC. It codes for CASSLLQGAGEQYF.

This clonotype was seen a few times. This chain connects TRBV5-1 to TRBJ2-3; 8 nucleotides agree with TRBD2. The CDR3 sequence is 15 residues long. The V gene end was trimmed by 2 bases and the J gene end by 4 bases; junction bases not matched to a gene: 6. Germline CDR1 is SGHRS and CDR2 is YFSETQ. CDR3 in amino acids: CASSFPGLVADTQYF. The CDR3 DNA reads as TGCGCCAGCAGCTTCCCGGGACTAGTTGCAGATACGCAGTATTTT.

In this sample, this clonotype turned up a few times. The V call is TRBV7-2, the J call TRBJ2-7; no firm D call. Germline-derived CDR1 and CDR2 are SGHTA and FQGNSA. The CDR3 has 11 residues. Trimming took off 4 bases at V and 6 bases at J, with 7 bases between the two ends. The CDR3 DNA reads TGTGCCAGCAGCTCCCTATCCGAGCAGTACTTC. This encodes CASSSLSEQYF.

This clonotype was detected ten times or more. The gene calls are TRBV9 and TRBJ2-1; D could derive from TRBD1 or TRBD2 (5 bases each). Per germline, CDR1 SGDLS and CDR2 YYNGEE. V lost 4 bases, J lost 9 bases, and 8 bases lay in between. This CDR3 has 11 residues. The chain's CDR3 is CASSPGTEQFF. The CDR3 nucleotides are TGTGCCAGCAGCCCGGGGACTGAGCAGTTCTTC.

This clonotype was recorded a few times. The genes are TRBV7-9 and TRBJ1-6; D remains unclear. This CDR3 spans 12 amino acids. Trimming cost V 5 bases and J 6 bases, with 5 bases left between them. Germline V lookup: CDR1 SEHNR, CDR2 FQNEAQ (reference sequence). CDR3 amino acids: CASSALNSPLHF. The CDR3 nucleotides read TGTGCCAGCAGCGCCCTTAATTCACCCCTCCACTTT.

This chain joins TRBV28 and TRBJ1-1; D remains ambiguous. Trimming shortened V by 5 bases and J by 0 bases, and 7 bases separated the two germline ends. CDR1 and CDR2 from the germline V gene are MDHEN and SYDVKM. The CDR3 totals 13 residues. The CDR3 region is CASSRHLNTEAFF. CDR3 DNA: TGTGCCAGCAGTCGACACTTGAACACTGAAGCTTTCTTT.

The table lists this clonotype with a few counts. The V call is TRBV19, the J call TRBJ2-5; tentative D call: TRBD1 (5 bases). CDR1 LNHDA and CDR2 SQIVND come from the germline V gene (reference sequence). Deletions cut 3 bases from V and 5 bases from J, with 16 bases between. The CDR3 covers 15 residues. This chain's CDR3 is CASSIGTGAKETQYF. In nucleotides, the CDR3 is TGTGCCAGTAGTATCGGTACTGGGGCAAAGGAGACCCAGTACTTC.

This clonotype was found many times. V and J are TRBV7-2 and TRBJ2-3; TRBD2 might be the D (6 bases). CDR1 is SGHTA, CDR2 FQGNSA, per germline. The germline V and J ends were trimmed by 0 bases and 2 bases, with 12 bases remaining between them. The CDR3 is made up of 16 amino acids. CDR3 DNA: TGTGCCAGCAGCTTAGCGGTGCTAGCGTCCACAGATACGCAGTATTTT. Amino acids: CASSLAVLASTDTQYF.

This clonotype was seen repeatedly, ten times or more. The chain combines TRBV28 with TRBJ2-3; the match to TRBD2 covers 11 bases. V shed 2 bases and J 9 bases; nucleotides not matched to a gene: 13. The CDR3 is 17 residues long. The germline V gene has CDR1 MDHEN and CDR2 SYDVKM. As DNA, the CDR3 is TGTGCCAGCAGTTTACTACTAGCGGGAGAGGGAGACCAGACGCAGTATTTT. Residues: CASSLLLAGEGDQTQYF. Together with reference TRBV28 and TRBJ2-3, the CDR3 gives the full variable domain: DVKVTQSSRYLVKRTGEKVFLECVQDMDHENMFWYRQDPGLGLRLIYFSYDVKMKEKGDIPEGYSVSREKKERFSLILESASTNQTSMYLCASSLLLAGEGDQTQYFGPGTRLTVL.

This clonotype came up a few times. V is TRBV28 and J is TRBJ2-3; 12 bases map to TRBD2. This CDR3 is 19 amino acids long. Germline V gene data show CDR1 as MDHEN and CDR2 as SYDVKM. Trimming at V came to 3 bases and at J to 4 bases, leaving 14 bases not matched to a gene. In DNA, the CDR3 is TGTGCCAGCAGTTTTCCTTCGTGGGCTAGCGGGGGGGCCGCAGATACGCAGTATTTT. As protein: CASSFPSWASGGAADTQYF.

This sequence joins TRBV20-1 and TRBJ2-7, with TRBD2 matching over 10 bases. The germline V gene encodes CDR1 DFQATT and CDR2 SNEGSKA (reference sequence). The V and J ends lost 2 bases and 1 base, in that order; junction bases with no gene match: 5. The CDR3 is made up of 15 amino acids. CDR3 nucleotide sequence: TGCAGTGCTAGACCCCCTAGCGGGGGATCCTACGAGCAGTACTTC. Amino acid sequence: CSARPPSGGSYEQYF.

This clonotype was observed a handful of times. The gene calls are TRBV25-1 and TRBJ1-2; the D gene is possibly TRBD1 (6 bases). Trimming removed 4 bases at V and 7 bases at J, with 13 bases between. CDR1 and CDR2 from the germline V gene are MGHDK and SYGVNS. This CDR3 spans 13 amino acids. CDR3 in DNA: TGTGCCAGCAGTGCCCTACAGGGAGGTGGCTACACCTTC. Translation gives CASSALQGGGYTF.

This clonotype turned up a few times. This sequence joins TRBV4-3 and TRBJ2-5, with D perhaps TRBD1 (6 bases). The CDR3 consists of 18 residues. CDR1 LGHNA and CDR2 YSLEER come from the germline V gene. The ends were cut back, 1 base at V and 3 bases at J, with 21 bases in the middle. DNA for the CDR3: TGCGCCAGCAGCCAAGGATCGTCCTTTGGGGGCCGGGAAGAGACCCAGTACTTC. This gives the protein CASSQGSSFGGREETQYF.

This clonotype was observed a few times. The chain is built from TRBV12-3 or TRBV12-4 and TRBJ2-4, with 7 bases matching TRBD1. Germline trimming cut 3 bases from V and 8 bases from J; bases unmatched to any gene: 1. The CDR3 extends over 12 amino acids. The CDR3 protein is CASSFQGDIQYF. CDR3 nucleotides: TGTGCCAGCAGTTTTCAGGGGGACATTCAGTACTTC.

The rearrangement uses TRBV12-3 or TRBV12-4 and TRBJ2-3; D uncertain. This CDR3 has 16 residues. V lost 2 bases and J lost 0, with 12 bases in between. The CDR3 coding sequence is TGTGCCAGCAGTTTATTTTTTAGTCAGAGCACAGATACGCAGTATTTT. Translating it yields CASSLFFSQSTDTQYF.

There are a few counts of this clonotype. The CDR3 loop is CASSVGSPMNTEAFF. CDR3 bases: TGTGCCAGCAGCGTAGGCAGTCCAATGAACACTGAAGCTTTCTTT. The chain carries TRBV9 and TRBJ1-1; unclear D gene. Trimming left V 0 bases short and J 0 bases short, with 9 bases between. The CDR3 spans 15 residues. Germline loops: CDR1 SGDLS, CDR2 YYNGEE.

In this sample, this clonotype turned up many times. CDR3 nucleotides: TGTGCCAGCAGCTGGGGCCTTTACAATGAGCAGTTCTTC. This codes for CASSWGLYNEQFF. The chain joins TRBV6-1 to TRBJ2-1, with a weak D call TRBD1 (5 bases). This CDR3 region has 13 residues. CDR1 and CDR2 from the germline V gene are MNHNS and SASEGT. V lost 6 bases and J lost 4, with 10 bases in between.

This clonotype was counted a few times. The chain links TRBV9 to TRBJ1-2, with 12 bases aligning to TRBD1. The CDR3 extends over 17 amino acids. Unmatched junction bases numbered 12, after V lost 0 bases and J lost 9 bases. From germline, CDR1 is SGDLS and CDR2 YYNGEE. The CDR3, as DNA: TGTGCCAGCAGCGTAGGGGTTGGGCCGGGACAGGGGGCGAGCTACACCTTC. It specifies CASSVGVGPGQGASYTF.

This clonotype was picked up a small number of times. The rearrangement joins TRBV6-1 to TRBJ1-1; D might be TRBD1 (5 bases). Trimming cost V 10 bases and J 4 bases, with 16 bases left between them. The germline V gene has CDR1 MNHNS and CDR2 SASEGT. This CDR3 has 13 amino acids. CDR3 bases: TGTGCCACACAGGCCGGGTACGCCACTGAAGCTTTCTTT. It specifies CATQAGYATEAFF.